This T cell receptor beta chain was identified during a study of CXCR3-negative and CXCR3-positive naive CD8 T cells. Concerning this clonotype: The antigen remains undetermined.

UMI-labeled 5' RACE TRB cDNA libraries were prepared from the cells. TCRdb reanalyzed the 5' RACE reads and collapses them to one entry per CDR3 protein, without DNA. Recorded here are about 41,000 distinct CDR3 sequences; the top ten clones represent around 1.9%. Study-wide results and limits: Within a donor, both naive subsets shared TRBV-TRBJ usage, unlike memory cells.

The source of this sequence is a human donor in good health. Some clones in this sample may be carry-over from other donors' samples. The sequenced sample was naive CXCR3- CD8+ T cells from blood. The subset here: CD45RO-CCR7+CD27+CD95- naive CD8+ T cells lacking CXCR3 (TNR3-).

The CDR3 loop is CASSQAHRGRYEQYF. The chain employs TRBV4-3 and TRBJ2-7; the D gene TCRdb calls, TRBD1, cannot be checked with no DNA. Germline CDR1 LGHNA, CDR2 YSLEER. CDR3 length: 15 amino acids.